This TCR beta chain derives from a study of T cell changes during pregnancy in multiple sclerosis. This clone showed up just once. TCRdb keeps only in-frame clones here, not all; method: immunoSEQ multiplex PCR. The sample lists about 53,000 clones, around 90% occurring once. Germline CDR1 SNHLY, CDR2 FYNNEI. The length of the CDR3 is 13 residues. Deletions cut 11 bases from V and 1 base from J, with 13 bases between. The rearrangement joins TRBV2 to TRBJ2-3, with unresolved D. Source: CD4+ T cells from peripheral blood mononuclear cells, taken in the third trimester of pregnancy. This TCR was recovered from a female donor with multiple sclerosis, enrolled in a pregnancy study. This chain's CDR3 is CAPKAGGTDTQYF. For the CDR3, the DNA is TGTGCCCCGAAAGCAGGTGGCACAGATACGCAGTATTTT.